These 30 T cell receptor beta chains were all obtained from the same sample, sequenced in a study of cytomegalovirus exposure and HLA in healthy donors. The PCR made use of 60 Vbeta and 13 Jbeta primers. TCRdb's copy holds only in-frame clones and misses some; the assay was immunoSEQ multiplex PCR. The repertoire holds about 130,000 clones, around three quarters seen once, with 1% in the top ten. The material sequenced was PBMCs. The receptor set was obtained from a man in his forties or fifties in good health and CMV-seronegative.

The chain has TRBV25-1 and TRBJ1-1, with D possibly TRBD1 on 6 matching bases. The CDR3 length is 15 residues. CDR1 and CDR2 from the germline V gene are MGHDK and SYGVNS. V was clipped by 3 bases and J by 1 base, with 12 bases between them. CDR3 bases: TGTGCCAGCAGTGAGCCCAGCAGGGGGAACACTGAAGCTTTCTTT. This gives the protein CASSEPSRGNTEAFF.

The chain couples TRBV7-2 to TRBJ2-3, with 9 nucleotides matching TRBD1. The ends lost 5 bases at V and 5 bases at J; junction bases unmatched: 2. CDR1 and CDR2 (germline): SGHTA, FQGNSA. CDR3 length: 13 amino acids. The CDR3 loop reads CASSPDRGDTQYF. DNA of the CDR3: TGTGCCAGCAGCCCGGACAGGGGAGATACGCAGTATTTT.

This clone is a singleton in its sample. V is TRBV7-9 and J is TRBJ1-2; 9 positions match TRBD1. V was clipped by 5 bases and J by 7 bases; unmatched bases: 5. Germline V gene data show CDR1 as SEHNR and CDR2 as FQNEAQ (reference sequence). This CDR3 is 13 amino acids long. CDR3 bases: TGTGCCAGCAGCCCGGGACAGGGTTTTGGCTACACCTTC. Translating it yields CASSPGQGFGYTF. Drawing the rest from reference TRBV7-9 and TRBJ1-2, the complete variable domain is DTGVSQNPRHKITKRGQNVTFRCDPISEHNRLYWYRQTLGQGPEFLTYFQNEAQLEKSRLLSDRFSAERPKGSFSTLEIQRTEQGDSAMYLCASSPGQGFGYTFGSGTRLTVV.

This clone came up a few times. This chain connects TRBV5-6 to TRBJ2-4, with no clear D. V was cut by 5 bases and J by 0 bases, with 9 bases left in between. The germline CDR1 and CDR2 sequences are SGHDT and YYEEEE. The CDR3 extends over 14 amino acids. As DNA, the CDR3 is TGTGCCAGCAGTTTTGTCCTAGCCAAAAACATTCAGTACTTC. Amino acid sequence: CASSFVLAKNIQYF.

CDR3 loop: CASSPTGTGDSYEQYF. CDR3 bases: TGTGCCAGCAGTCCAACCGGGACAGGAGATTCCTACGAGCAGTACTTC. This chain joins TRBV5-4 and TRBJ2-7; 8 bases line up with TRBD1. CDR1 SGHNT and CDR2 YYREEE come from the germline V gene (reference sequence). This CDR3 has 16 amino acids. Unmatched junction bases numbered 11, after V lost 5 bases and J lost 1 base.

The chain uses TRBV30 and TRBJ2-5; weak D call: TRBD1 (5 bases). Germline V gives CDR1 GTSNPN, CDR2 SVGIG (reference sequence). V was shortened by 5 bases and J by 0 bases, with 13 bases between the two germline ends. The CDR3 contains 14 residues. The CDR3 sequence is CAWDGHLYQETQYF. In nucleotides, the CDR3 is TGTGCCTGGGACGGACACTTGTACCAAGAGACCCAGTACTTC.

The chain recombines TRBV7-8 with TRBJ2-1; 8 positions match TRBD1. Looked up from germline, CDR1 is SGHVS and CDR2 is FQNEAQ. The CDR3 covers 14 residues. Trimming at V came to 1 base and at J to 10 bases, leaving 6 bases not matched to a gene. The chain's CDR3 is CASSLGTGLREQFF. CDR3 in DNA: TGTGCCAGCAGCTTAGGGACAGGGTTGAGGGAGCAGTTCTTC.

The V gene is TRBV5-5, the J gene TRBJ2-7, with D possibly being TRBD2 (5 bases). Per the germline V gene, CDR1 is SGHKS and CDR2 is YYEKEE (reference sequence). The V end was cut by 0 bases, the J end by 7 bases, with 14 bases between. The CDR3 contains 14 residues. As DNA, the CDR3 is TGTGCCAGCAGCTTGGAATGGACTTATGATGAGCAGTACTTC. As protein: CASSLEWTYDEQYF.

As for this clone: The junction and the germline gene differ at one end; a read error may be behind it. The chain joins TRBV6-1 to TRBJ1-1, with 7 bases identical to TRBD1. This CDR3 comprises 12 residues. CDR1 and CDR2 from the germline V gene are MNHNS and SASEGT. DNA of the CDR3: TGTGCCGCCCGAGGGGTCACAGGGGAAGGTTTCTTT. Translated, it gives CAARGVTGEGFF.

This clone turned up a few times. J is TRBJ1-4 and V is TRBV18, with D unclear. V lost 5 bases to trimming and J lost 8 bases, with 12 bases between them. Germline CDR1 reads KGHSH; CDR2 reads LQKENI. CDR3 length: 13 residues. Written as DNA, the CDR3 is TGTGCCAGCTCATCCGGACTGGGGGAAAAACTGTTTTTT. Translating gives CASSSGLGEKLFF. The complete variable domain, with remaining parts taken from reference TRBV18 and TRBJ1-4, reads NAGVMQNPRHLVRRRGQEARLRCSPMKGHSHVYWYRQLPEEGLKFMVYLQKENIIDESGMPKERFSAEFPKEGPSILRIQQVVRGDSAAYFCASSSGLGEKLFFGSGTQLSVL.

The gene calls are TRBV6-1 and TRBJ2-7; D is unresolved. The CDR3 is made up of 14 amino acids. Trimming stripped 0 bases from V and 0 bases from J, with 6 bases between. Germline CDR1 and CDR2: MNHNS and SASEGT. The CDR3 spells CASSEATNSYEQYF. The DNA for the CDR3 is TGTGCCAGCAGTGAAGCGACAAACTCCTACGAGCAGTACTTC.

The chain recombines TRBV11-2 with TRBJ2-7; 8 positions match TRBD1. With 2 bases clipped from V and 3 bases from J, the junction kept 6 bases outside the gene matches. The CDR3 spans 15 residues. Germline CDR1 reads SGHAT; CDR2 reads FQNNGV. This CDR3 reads CASSLTTGDNYEQYF. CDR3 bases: TGTGCCAGCAGCTTAACGACAGGGGATAACTACGAGCAGTACTTC.

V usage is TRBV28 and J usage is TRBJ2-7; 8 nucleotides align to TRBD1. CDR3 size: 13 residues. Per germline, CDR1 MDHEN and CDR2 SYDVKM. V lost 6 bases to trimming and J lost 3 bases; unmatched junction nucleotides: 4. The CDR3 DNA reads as TGTGCCAGCAGGACAACAGGGGGCTACGAGCAGTACTTC. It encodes CASRTTGGYEQYF.

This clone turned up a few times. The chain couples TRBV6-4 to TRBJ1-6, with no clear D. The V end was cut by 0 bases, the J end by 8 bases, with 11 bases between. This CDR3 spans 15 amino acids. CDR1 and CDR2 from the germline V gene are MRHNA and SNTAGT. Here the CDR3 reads CASSDSADYYSPLHF. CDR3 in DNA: TGTGCCAGCAGTGACTCGGCAGACTACTATTCACCCCTCCACTTT.

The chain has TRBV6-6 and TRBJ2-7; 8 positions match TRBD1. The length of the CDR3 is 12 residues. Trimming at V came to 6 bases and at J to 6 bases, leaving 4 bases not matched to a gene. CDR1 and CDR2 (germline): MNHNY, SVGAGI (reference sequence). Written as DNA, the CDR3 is TGTGCCAGCAGACCCGGGACAGGCGAGCAGTACTTC. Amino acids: CASRPGTGEQYF.

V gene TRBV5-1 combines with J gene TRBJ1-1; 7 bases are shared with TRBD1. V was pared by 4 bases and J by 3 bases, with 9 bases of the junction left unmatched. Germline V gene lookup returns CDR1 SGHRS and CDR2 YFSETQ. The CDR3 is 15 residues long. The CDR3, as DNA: TGCGCCAGCAGCGGAGGGGGCCCGCGATACACTGAAGCTTTCTTT. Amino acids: CASSGGGPRYTEAFF.

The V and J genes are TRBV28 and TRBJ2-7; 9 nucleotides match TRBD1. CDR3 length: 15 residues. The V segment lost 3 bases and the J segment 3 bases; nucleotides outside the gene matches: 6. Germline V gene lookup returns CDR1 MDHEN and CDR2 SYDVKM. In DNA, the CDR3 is TGTGCCAGCAGTTTTCCCGCGGGACAGGGCTACGAGCAGTACTTC. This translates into CASSFPAGQGYEQYF.

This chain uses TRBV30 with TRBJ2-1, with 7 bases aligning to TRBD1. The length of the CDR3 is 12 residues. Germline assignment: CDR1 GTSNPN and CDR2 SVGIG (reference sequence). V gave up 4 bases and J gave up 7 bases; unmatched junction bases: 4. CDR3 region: CAWNYRGNEQFF. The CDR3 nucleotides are TGTGCCTGGAACTACAGGGGAAATGAGCAGTTCTTC.

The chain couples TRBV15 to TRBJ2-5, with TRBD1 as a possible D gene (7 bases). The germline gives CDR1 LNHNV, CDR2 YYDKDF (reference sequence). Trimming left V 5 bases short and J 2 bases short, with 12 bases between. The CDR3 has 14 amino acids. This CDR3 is CATSAGQMQETQYF. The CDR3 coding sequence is TGTGCCACCAGCGCGGGACAGATGCAAGAGACCCAGTACTTC.

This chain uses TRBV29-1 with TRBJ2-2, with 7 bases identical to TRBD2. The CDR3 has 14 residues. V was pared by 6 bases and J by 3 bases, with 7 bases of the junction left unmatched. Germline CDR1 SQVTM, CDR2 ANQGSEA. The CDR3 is CSVSGGFYTGELFF. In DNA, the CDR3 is TGCAGCGTCTCGGGGGGATTTTACACCGGGGAGCTGTTTTTT.

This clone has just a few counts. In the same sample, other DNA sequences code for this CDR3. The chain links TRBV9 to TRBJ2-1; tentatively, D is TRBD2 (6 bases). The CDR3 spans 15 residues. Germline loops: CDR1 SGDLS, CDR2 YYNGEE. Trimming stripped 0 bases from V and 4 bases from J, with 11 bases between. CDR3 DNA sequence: TGTGCCAGCAGCGTAGCAGCGGGCGGGTACAATGAGCAGTTCTTC. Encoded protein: CASSVAAGGYNEQFF.

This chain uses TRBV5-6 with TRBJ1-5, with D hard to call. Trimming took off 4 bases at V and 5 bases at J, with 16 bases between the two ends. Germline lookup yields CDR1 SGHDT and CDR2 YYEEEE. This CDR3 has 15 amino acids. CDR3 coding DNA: TGTGCCAGCAGCATCCTCACACAGCTCTATCAGCCCCAGCATTTT. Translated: CASSILTQLYQPQHF.

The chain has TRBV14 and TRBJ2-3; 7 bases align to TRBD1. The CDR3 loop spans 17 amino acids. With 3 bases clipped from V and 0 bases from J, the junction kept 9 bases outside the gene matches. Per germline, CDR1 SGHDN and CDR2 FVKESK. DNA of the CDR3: TGTGCCAGCAGCCACCCGACAGGGAAGGGGAGCACAGATACGCAGTATTTT. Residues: CASSHPTGKGSTDTQYF.

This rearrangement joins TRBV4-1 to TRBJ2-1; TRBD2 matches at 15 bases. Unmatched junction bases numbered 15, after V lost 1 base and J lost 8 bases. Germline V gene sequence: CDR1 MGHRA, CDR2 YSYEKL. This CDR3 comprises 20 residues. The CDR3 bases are TGCGCCAGCAGCCAAGCGAGCGGACTAGCGGGAGGGTTGGCAGGTTATGAGCAGTTCTTC. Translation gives CASSQASGLAGGLAGYEQFF.

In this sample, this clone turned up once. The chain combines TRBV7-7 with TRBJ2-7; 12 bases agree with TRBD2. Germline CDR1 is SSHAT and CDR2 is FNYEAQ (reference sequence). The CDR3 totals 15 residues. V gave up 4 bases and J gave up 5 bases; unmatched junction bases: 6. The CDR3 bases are TGTGCCAGCAGCTCCCGACTAGCGGGAGTAGACGAGCAGTACTTC. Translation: CASSSRLAGVDEQYF.

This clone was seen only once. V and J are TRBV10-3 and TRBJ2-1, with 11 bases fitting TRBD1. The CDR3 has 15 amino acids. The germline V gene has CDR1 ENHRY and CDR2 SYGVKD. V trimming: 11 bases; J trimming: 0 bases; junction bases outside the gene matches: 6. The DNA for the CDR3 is TGTGCCTGCCGCGGGACAGGGGGCTCCTACAATGAGCAGTTCTTC. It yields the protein CACRGTGGSYNEQFF.

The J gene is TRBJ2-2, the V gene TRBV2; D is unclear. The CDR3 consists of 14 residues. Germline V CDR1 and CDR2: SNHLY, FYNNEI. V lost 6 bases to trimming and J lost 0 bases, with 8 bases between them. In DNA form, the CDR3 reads TGTGCCAGCAGGAGACACTCGAACACCGGGGAGCTGTTTTTT. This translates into CASRRHSNTGELFF.

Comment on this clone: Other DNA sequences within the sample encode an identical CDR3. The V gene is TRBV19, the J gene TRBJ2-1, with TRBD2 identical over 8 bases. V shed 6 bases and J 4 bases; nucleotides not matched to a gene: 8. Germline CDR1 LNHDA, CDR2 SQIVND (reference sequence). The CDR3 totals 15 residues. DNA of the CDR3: TGTGCCAGTAGCATCGAGCGGGGGAGGTACAATGAGCAGTTCTTC. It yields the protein CASSIERGRYNEQFF.

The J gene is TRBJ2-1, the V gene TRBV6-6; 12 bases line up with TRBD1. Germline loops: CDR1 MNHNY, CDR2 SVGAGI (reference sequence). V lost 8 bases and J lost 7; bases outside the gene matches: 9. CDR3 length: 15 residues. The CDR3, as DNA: TGTGCCAGCGGAAACCGGGACAGGGGGCAGAATGAGCAGTTCTTC. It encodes CASGNRDRGQNEQFF.

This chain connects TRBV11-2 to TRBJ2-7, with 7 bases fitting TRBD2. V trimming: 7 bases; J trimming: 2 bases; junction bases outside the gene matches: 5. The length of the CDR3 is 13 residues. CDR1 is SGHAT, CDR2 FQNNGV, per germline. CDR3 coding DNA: TGTGCCAGCACCGGGGGGTTGACCTACGAGCAGTACTTC. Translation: CASTGGLTYEQYF.